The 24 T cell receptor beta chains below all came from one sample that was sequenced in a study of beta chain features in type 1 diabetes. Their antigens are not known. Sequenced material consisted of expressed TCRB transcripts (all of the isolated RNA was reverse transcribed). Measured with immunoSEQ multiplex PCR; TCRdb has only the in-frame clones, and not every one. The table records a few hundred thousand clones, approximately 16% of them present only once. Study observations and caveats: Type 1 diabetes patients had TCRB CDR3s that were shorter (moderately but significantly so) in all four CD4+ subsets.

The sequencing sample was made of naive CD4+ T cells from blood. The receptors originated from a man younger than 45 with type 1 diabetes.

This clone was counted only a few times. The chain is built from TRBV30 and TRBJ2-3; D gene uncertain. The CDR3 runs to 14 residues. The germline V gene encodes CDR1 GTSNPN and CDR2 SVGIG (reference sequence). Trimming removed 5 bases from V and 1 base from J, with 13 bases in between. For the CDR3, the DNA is TGTGCCTGGGCGAGGCGGCAGGGCACAGATACGCAGTATTTT. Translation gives CAWARRQGTDTQYF.

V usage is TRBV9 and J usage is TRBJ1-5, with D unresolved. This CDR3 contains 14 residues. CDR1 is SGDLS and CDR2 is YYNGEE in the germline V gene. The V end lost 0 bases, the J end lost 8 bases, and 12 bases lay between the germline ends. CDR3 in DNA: TGTGCCAGCAGCGTAGGCACGGTCCCAGAGCCCCAGCATTTT. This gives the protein CASSVGTVPEPQHF.

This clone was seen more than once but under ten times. In DNA, the CDR3 is TGTGCCAGCAGCTTATCCCACCTCCACAATGAGCAGTTCTTC. This translates into CASSLSHLHNEQFF. The chain is built from TRBV7-2 and TRBJ2-1; D call uncertain. V gave up 2 bases and J gave up 5 bases, with 10 bases separating them. The CDR3 loop spans 14 amino acids. Germline CDR1 is SGHTA and CDR2 is FQGNSA. Supplemented by reference TRBV7-2 and TRBJ2-1, the full variable domain reads GAGVSQSPSNKVTEKGKDVELRCDPISGHTALYWYRQSLGQGLEFLIYFQGNSAPDKSGLPSDRFSAERTGGSVSTLTIQRTQQEDSAVYLCASSLSHLHNEQFFGPGTRLTVL.

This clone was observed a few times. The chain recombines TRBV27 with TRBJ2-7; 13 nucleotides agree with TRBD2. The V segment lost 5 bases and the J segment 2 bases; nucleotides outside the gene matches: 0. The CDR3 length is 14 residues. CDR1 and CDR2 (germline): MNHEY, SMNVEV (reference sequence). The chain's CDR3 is CASSTSGRAYEQYF. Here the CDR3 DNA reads TGTGCCAGCAGTACTAGCGGGAGGGCCTACGAGCAGTACTTC.

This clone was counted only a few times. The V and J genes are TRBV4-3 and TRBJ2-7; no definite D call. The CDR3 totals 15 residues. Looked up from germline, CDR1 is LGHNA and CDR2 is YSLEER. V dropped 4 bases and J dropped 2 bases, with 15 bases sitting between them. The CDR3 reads CASSLRSRSPYEQYF. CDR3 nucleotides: TGCGCCAGCAGCCTACGGAGCAGAAGTCCCTACGAGCAGTACTTC.

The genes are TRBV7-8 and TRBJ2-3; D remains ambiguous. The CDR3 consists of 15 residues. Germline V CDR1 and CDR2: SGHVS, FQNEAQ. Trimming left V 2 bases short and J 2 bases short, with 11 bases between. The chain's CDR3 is CASSLSRSTTDTQYF. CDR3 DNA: TGTGCCAGCAGCTTATCACGGAGTACCACAGATACGCAGTATTTT. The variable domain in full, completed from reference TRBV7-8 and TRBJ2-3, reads GAGVSQSPRYKVAKRGQDVALRCDPISGHVSLFWYQQALGQGPEFLTYFQNEAQLDKSGLPSDRFFAERPEGSVSTLKIQRTQQEDSAVYLCASSLSRSTTDTQYFGPGTRLTVL.

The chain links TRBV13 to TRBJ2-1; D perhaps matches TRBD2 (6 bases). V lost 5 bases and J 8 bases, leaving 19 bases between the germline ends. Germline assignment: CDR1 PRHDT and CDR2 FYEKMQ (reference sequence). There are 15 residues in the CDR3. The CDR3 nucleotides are TGTGCCAGCAGCCCCCGGGCCACGGGCGGGGATGAGCAGTTCTTC. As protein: CASSPRATGGDEQFF.

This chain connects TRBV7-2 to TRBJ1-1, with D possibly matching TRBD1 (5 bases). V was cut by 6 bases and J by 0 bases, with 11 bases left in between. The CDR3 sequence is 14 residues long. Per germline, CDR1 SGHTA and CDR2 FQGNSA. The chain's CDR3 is CASSLGRLNTEAFF. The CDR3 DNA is TGTGCCAGCAGTTTGGGACGGCTGAACACTGAAGCTTTCTTT.

Here the CDR3 DNA reads TGTGCCAGCAGTTATAGTTCAGGAGGCGAGCAGTACTTC. Its protein product is CASSYSSGGEQYF. The chain has TRBV6-6 and TRBJ2-7; tentatively, D is TRBD2 (5 bases). This CDR3 is 13 amino acids long. Deletions cut 3 bases from V and 6 bases from J, with 12 bases between. In germline, CDR1 is MNHNY, CDR2 SVGAGI (reference sequence).

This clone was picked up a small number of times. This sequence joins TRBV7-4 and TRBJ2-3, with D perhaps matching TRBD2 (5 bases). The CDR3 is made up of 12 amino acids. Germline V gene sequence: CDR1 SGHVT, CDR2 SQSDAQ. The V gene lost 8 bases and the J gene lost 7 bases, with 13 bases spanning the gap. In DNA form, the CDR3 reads TGTGCCAGCTGGAGCCGGAGGAATACGCAGTATTTT. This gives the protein CASWSRRNTQYF.

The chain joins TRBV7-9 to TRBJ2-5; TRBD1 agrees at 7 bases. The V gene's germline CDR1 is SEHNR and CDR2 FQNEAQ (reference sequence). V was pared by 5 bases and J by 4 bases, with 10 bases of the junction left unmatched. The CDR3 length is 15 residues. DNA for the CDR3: TGTGCCAGCAGCCTTAGGACAGGCCTAGCAGAGACCCAGTACTTC. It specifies CASSLRTGLAETQYF.

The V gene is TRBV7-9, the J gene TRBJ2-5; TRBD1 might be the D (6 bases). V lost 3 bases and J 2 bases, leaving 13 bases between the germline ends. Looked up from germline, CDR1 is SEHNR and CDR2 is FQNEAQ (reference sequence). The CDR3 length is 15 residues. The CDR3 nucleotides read TGTGCCAGCAGCTTCGGACAGAGGGGACAAGAGACCCAGTACTTC. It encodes CASSFGQRGQETQYF. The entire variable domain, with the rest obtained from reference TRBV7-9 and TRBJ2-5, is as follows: DTGVSQNPRHKITKRGQNVTFRCDPISEHNRLYWYRQTLGQGPEFLTYFQNEAQLEKSRLLSDRFSAERPKGSFSTLEIQRTEQGDSAMYLCASSFGQRGQETQYFGPGTRLLVL.

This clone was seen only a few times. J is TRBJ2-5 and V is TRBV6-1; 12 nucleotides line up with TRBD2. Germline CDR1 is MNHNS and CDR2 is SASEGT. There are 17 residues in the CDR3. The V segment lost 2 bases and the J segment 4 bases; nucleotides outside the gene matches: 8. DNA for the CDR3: TGTGCCAGCAGTGAACCTTGGACTAGCGGGATTCGAGAGACCCAGTACTTC. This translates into CASSEPWTSGIRETQYF.

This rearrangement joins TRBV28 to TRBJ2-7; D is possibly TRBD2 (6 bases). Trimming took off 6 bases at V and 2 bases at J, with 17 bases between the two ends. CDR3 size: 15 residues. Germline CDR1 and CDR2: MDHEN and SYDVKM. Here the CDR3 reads CASSYPGGGAYEQYF. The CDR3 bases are TGTGCCAGCAGCTACCCCGGCGGAGGGGCCTACGAGCAGTACTTC.

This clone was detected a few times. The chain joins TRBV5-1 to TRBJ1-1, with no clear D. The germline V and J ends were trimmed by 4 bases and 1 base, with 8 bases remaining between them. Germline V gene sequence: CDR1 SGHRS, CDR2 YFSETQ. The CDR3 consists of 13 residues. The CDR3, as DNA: TGCGCCAGCAGCGTGACGGGGAACACTGAAGCTTTCTTT. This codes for CASSVTGNTEAFF.

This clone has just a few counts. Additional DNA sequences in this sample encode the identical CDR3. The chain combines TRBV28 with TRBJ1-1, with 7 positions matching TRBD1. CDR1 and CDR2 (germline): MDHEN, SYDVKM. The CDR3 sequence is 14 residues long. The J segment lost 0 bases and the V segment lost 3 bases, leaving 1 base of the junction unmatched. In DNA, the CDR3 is TGTGCCAGCAGTTTGGGACAGTTGAACACTGAAGCTTTCTTT. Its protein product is CASSLGQLNTEAFF.

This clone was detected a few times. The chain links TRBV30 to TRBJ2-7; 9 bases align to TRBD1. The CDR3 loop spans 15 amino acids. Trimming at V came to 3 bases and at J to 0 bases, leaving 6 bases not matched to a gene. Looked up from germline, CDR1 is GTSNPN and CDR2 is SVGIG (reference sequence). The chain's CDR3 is CAWRRGTGYSYEQYF. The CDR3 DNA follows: TGTGCCTGGAGGCGGGGGACAGGGTACTCCTACGAGCAGTACTTC. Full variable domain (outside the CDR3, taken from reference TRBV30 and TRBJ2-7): SQTIHQWPATLVQPVGSPLSLECTVEGTSNPNLYWYRQAAGRGLQLLFYSVGIGQISSEVPQNLSASRPQDRQFILSSKKLLLSDSGFYLCAWRRGTGYSYEQYFGPGTRLTVT.

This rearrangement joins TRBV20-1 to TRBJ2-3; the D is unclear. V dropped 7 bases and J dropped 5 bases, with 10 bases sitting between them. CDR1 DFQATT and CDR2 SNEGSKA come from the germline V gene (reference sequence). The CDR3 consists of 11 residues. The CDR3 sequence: CSERHQDTQYF. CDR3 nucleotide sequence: TGCAGTGAACGTCACCAAGATACGCAGTATTTT.

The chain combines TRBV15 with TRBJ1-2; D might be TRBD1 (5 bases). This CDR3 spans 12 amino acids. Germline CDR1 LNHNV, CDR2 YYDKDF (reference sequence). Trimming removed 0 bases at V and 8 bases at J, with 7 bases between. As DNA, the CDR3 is TGTGCCACCAGCAGAGACAGGGAAGGCTACACCTTC. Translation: CATSRDREGYTF.

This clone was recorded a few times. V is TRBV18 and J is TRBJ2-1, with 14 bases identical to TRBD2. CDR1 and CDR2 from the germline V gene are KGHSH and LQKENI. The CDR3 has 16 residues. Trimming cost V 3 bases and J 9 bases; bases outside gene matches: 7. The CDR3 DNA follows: TGTGCCAGCTCACCCCCGGGACTAGCGGGAGAAAGTGAGCAGTTCTTC. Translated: CASSPPGLAGESEQFF. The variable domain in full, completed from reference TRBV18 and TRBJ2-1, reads NAGVMQNPRHLVRRRGQEARLRCSPMKGHSHVYWYRQLPEEGLKFMVYLQKENIIDESGMPKERFSAEFPKEGPSILRIQQVVRGDSAAYFCASSPPGLAGESEQFFGPGTRLTVL.

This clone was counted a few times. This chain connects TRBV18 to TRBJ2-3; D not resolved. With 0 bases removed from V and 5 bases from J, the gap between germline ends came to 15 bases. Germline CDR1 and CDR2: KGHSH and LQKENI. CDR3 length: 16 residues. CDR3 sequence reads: CASSPPGSQVKDTQYF. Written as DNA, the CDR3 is TGTGCCAGCTCACCACCGGGCAGCCAAGTCAAAGATACGCAGTATTTT. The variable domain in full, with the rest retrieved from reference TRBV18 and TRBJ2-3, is NAGVMQNPRHLVRRRGQEARLRCSPMKGHSHVYWYRQLPEEGLKFMVYLQKENIIDESGMPKERFSAEFPKEGPSILRIQQVVRGDSAAYFCASSPPGSQVKDTQYFGPGTRLTVL.

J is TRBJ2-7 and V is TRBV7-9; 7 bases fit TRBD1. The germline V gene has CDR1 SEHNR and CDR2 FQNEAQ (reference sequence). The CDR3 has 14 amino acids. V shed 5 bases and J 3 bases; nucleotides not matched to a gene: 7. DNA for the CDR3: TGTGCCAGCAGCCCTAGACAGGGAAACTACGAGCAGTACTTC. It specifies CASSPRQGNYEQYF. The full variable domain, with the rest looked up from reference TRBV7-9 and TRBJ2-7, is DTGVSQNPRHKITKRGQNVTFRCDPISEHNRLYWYRQTLGQGPEFLTYFQNEAQLEKSRLLSDRFSAERPKGSFSTLEIQRTEQGDSAMYLCASSPRQGNYEQYFGPGTRLTVT.

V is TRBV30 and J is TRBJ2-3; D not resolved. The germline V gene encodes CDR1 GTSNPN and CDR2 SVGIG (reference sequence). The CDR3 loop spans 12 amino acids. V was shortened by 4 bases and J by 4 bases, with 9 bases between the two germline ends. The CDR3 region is CAWNPGSDTQYF. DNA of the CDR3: TGTGCCTGGAACCCAGGTTCAGATACGCAGTATTTT.

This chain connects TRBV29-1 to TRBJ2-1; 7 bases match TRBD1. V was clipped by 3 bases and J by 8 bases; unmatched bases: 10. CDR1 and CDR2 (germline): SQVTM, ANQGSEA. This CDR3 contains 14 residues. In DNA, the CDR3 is TGCAGCGTTGATGGCGCGGCAGGGGGTGATGAGCAGTTCTTC. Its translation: CSVDGAAGGDEQFF.